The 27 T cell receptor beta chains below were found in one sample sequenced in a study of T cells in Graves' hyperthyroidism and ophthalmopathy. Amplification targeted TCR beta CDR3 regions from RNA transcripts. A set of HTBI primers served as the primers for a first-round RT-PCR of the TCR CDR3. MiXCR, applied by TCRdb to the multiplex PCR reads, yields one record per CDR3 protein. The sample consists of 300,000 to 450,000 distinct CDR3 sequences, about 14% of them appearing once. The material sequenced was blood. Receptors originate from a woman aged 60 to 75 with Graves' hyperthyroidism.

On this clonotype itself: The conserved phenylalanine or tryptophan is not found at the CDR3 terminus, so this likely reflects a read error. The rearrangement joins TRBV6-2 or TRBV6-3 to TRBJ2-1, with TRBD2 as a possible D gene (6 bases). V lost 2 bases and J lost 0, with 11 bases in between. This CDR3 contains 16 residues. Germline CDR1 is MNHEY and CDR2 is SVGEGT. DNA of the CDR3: TGTGCCAGCAGTTACCTCCAGGGAGGCTCCTACAATGAGCAGTTCTCC. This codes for CASSYLQGGSYNEQFS.

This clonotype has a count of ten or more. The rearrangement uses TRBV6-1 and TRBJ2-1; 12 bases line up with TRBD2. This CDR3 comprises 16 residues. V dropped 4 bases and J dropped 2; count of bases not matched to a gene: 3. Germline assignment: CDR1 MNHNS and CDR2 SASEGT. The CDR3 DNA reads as TGTGCCAGCAGTGGACCTAGCGGGAGGGCCTACAATGAGCAGTTCTTC. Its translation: CASSGPSGRAYNEQFF.

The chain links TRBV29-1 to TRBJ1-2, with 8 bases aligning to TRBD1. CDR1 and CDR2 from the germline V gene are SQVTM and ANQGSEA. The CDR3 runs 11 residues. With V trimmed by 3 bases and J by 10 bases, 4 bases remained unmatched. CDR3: CSVDDRGNYTF. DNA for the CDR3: TGCAGCGTTGATGACAGGGGAAACTACACCTTC.

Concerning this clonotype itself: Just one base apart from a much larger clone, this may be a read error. This CDR3 reads CASSAQATGEQYF. The CDR3 DNA reads TGTGCCAGCAGCGCTCAGGCCACCGGCGAGCAGTACTTC. The chain combines TRBV7-3 with TRBJ2-7; the D is unclear. V lost 5 bases, J lost 6 bases, and 14 bases lay in between. The germline CDR1 and CDR2 sequences are SGHTA and FQGTGA. CDR3 length equals 13 residues. The variable domain in full, completed from reference TRBV7-3 and TRBJ2-7, reads GAGVSQTPSNKVTEKGKYVELRCDPISGHTALYWYRQSLGQGPEFLIYFQGTGAADDSGLPNDRFFAVRPEGSVSTLKIQRTERGDSAVYLCASSAQATGEQYFGPGTRLTVT.

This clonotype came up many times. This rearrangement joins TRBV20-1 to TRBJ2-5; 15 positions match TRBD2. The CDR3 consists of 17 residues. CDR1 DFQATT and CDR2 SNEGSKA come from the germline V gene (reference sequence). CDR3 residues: CSLVNPRTSGRAKTQYF. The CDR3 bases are TGCAGCCTTGTGAATCCCCGGACTAGCGGGAGGGCAAAGACCCAGTACTTC.

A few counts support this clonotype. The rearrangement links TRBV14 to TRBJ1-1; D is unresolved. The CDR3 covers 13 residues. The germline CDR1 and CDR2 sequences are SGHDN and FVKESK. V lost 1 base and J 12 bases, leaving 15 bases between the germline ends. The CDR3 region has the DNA TGTGCCAGCAGCCAAGTGGCACGGACGGTCCCTTTCTTT. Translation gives CASSQVARTVPFF.

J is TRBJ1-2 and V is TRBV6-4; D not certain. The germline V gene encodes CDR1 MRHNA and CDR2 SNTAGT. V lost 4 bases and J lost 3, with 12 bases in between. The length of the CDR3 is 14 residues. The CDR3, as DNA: TGTGCCAGCAGTGTGGTCCCGAAGCACTATGGCTACACCTTC. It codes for CASSVVPKHYGYTF.

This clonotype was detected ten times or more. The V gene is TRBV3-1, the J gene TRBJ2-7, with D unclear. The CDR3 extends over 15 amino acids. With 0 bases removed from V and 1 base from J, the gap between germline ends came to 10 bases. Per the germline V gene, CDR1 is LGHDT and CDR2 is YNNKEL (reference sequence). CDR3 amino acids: CASSQDSSSSYEQYF. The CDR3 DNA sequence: TGTGCCAGCAGCCAAGATAGTAGCTCTTCCTACGAGCAGTACTTC.

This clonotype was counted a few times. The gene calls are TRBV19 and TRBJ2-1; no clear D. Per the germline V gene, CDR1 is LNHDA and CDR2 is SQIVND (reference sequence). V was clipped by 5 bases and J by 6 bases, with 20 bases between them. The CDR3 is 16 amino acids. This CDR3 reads CASSPDPLEGLNEQFF. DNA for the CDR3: TGTGCCAGTAGTCCCGACCCGCTAGAAGGGCTCAATGAGCAGTTCTTC.

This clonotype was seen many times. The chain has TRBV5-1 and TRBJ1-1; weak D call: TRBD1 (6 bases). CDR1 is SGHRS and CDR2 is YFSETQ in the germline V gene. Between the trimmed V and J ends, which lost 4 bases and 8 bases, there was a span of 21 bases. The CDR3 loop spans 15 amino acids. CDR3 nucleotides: TGCGCCAGCAGCCTCCCAGGCAATGGGGGCGTGGAAGCTTTCTTT. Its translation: CASSLPGNGGVEAFF.

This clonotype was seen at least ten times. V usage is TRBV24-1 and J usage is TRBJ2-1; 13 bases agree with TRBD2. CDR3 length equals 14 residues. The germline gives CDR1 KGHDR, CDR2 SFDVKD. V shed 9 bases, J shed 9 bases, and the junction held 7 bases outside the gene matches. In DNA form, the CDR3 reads TGTGCCACCGCCGGGACTAGCGGGACCGGTGAGCAGTTCTTC. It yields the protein CATAGTSGTGEQFF.

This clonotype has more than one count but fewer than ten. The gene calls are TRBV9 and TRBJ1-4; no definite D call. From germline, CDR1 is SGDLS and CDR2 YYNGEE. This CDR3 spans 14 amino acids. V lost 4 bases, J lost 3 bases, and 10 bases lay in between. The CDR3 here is CASSPLSSNEKLFF. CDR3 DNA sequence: TGTGCCAGCAGCCCCCTCAGCTCTAATGAAAAACTGTTTTTT. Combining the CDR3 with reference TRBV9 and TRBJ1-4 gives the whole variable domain DSGVTQTPKHLITATGQRVTLRCSPRSGDLSVYWYQQSLDQGLQFLIQYYNGEERAKGNILERFSAQQFPDLHSELNLSSLELGDSALYFCASSPLSSNEKLFFGSGTQLSVL.

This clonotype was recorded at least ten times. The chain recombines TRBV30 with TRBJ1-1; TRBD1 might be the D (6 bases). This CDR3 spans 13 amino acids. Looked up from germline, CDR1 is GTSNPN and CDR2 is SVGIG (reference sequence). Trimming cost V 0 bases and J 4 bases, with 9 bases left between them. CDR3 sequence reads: CAWSVQGRTEAFF. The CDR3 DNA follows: TGTGCCTGGAGTGTACAGGGTCGCACTGAAGCTTTCTTT.

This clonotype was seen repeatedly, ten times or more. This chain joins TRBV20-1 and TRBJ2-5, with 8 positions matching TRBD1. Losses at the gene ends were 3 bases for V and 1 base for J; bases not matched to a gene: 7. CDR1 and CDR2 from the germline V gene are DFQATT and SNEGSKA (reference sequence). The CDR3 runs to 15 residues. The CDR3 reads CSARVAGGGQETQYF. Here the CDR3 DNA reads TGCAGTGCTAGGGTTGCAGGGGGCGGCCAAGAGACCCAGTACTTC.

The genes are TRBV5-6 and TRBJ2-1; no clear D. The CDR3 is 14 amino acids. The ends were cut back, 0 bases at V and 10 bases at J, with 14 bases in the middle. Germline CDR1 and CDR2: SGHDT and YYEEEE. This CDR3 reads CASSLDLNVVEQFF. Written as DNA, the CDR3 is TGTGCCAGCAGCTTGGATTTGAATGTGGTCGAGCAGTTCTTC.

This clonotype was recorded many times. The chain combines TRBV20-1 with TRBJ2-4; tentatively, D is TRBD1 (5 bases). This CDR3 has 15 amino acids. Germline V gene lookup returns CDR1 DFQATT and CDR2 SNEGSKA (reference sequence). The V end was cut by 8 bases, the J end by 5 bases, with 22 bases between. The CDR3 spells CSSDRLPGVENIQYF. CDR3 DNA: TGCAGTTCCGACAGACTGCCAGGCGTCGAAAACATTCAGTACTTC.

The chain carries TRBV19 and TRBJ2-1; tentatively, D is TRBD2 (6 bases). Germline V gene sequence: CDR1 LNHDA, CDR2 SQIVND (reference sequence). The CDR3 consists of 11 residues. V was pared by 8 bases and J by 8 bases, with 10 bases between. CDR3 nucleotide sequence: TGTGCCAGTTTCGGGAGTCATGAGCAGTTCTTC. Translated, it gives CASFGSHEQFF.

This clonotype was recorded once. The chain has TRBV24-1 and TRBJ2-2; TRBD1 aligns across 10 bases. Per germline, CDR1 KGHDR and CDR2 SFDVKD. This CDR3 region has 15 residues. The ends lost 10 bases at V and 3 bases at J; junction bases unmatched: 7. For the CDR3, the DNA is TGTGCCACTGGCAGGGGACAGGGGTACACCGGGGAGCTGTTTTTT. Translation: CATGRGQGYTGELFF.

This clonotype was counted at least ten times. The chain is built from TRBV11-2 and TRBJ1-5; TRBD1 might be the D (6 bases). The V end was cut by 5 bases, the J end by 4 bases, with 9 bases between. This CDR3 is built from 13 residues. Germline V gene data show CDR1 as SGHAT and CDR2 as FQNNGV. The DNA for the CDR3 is TGTGCCAGCAGCAGGGACATAAATCAGCCCCAGCATTTT. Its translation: CASSRDINQPQHF.

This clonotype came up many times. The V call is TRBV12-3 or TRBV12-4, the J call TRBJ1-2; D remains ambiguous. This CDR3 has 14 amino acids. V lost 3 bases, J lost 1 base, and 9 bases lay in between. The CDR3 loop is CASSLLVDNYGYTF. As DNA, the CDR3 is TGTGCCAGCAGTTTGTTGGTAGATAACTATGGCTACACCTTC.

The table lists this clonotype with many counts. The CDR3 is CASSPDRRGNYGYTF. The CDR3 bases are TGTGCCAGCTCACCCGACAGGCGGGGTAACTATGGCTACACCTTC. V and J are TRBV18 and TRBJ1-2; TRBD1 is a possible D gene (6 bases). The germline V gene encodes CDR1 KGHSH and CDR2 LQKENI. Trimming left V 3 bases short and J 1 base short, with 12 bases between. The CDR3 is made up of 15 amino acids.

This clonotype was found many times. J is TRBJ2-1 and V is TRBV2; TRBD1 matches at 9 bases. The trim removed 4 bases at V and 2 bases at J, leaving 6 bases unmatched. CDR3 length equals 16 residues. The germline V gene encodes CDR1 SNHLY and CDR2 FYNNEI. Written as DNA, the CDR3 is TGTGCCAGCAGTGCCTGGGACAGGGTTCCCTACAATGAGCAGTTCTTC. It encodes CASSAWDRVPYNEQFF.

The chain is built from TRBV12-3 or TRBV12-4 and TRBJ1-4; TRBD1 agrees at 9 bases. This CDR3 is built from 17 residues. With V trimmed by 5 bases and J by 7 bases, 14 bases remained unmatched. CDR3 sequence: CASSPGTGRQGGEKLFF. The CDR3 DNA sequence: TGTGCCAGCAGTCCCGGGACAGGGAGGCAGGGTGGTGAAAAACTGTTTTTT.

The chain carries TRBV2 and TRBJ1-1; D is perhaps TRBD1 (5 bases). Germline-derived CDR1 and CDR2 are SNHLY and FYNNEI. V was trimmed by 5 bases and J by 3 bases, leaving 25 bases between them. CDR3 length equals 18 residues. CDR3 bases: TGTGCCAGCAGTCCTAGCCCGCAGACTCGGTGGGGGGACACTGAAGCTTTCTTT. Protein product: CASSPSPQTRWGDTEAFF.

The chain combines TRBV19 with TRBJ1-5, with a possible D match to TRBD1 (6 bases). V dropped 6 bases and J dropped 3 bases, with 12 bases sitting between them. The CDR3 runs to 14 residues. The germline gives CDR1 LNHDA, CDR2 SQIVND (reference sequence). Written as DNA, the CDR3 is TGTGCCAGTAGGGAAGGACAGACCAATCAGCCCCAGCATTTT. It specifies CASREGQTNQPQHF.

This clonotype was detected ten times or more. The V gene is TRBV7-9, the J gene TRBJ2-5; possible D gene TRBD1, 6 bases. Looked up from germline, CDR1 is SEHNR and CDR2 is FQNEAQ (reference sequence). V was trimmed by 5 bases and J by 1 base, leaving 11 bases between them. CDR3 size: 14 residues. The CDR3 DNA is TGTGCCAGCAGCCTTAGACAGGTCCAAGAGACCCAGTACTTC. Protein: CASSLRQVQETQYF. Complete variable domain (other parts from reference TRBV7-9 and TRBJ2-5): DTGVSQNPRHKITKRGQNVTFRCDPISEHNRLYWYRQTLGQGPEFLTYFQNEAQLEKSRLLSDRFSAERPKGSFSTLEIQRTEQGDSAMYLCASSLRQVQETQYFGPGTRLLVL.

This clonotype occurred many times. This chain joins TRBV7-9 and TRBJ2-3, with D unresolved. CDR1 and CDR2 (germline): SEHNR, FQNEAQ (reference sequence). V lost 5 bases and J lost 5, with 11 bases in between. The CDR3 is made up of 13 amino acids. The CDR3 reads CASSKDWGDTQYF. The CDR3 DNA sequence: TGTGCCAGCAGCAAAGACTGGGGAGATACGCAGTATTTT.